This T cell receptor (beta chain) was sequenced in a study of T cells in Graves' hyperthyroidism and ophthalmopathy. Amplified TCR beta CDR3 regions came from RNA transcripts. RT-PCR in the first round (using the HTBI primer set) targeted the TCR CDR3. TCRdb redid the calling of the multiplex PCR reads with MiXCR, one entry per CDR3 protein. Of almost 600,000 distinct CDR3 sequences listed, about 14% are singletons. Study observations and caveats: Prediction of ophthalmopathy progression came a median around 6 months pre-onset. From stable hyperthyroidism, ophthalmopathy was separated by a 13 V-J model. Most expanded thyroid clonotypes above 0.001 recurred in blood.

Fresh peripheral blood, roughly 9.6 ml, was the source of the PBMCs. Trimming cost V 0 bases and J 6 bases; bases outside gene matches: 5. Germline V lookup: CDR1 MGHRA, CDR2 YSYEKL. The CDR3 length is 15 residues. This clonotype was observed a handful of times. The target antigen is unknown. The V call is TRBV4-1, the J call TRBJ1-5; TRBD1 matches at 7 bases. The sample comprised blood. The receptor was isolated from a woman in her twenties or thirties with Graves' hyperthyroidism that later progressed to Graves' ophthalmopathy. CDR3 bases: TGCGCCAGCAGCCAAGAAGGGGGCGCGAGTCAGCCCCAGCATTTT. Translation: CASSQEGGASQPQHF.